Here is one T cell receptor (beta chain) with its context. The data derive from a study of cytomegalovirus exposure and HLA in healthy donors. TCRdb's copy holds only in-frame clones and misses some; the assay was immunoSEQ multiplex PCR. The table includes around 250,000 clones, 90% detected once. CDR1 is SGHVS, CDR2 FQNEAQ, per germline. V was pared by 3 bases and J by 6 bases, with 4 bases of the junction left unmatched. The CDR3 totals 13 residues. The origin of this receptor is a woman aged 18-35 years in good health and CMV-seronegative. This chain connects TRBV7-8 to TRBJ1-1; 7 bases are shared with TRBD1. Sequenced sample: PBMCs. The CDR3 DNA reads as TGTGCCAGCAGCTTGGGAACAGGGGCTGAAGCTTTCTTT. Translation gives CASSLGTGAEAFF. Variable domain in full (rest from reference TRBV7-8 and TRBJ1-1): GAGVSQSPRYKVAKRGQDVALRCDPISGHVSLFWYQQALGQGPEFLTYFQNEAQLDKSGLPSDRFFAERPEGSVSTLKIQRTQQEDSAVYLCASSLGTGAEAFFGQGTRLTVV.